This TCR beta chain was identified during a study of T cells in Graves' hyperthyroidism and ophthalmopathy. About the research overall: Upon initial diagnosis and before any treatment, peripheral blood was collected. Study outcomes and limitations: The majority of expanded thyroid clonotypes above 0.001 also appeared in blood. A model using 13 V-J features told ophthalmopathy apart from stable hyperthyroidism.

Template material for amplifying TCR beta CDR3 regions consisted of RNA transcripts. RT-PCR in the first round (using the HTBI primer set) targeted the TCR CDR3. Each CDR3 protein is one row after TCRdb ran MiXCR on the multiplex PCR reads. The repertoire includes about 690,000 distinct CDR3 sequences, 17% of them detected once, and roughly a sixth sits in the top ten. Between the trimmed V and J ends, which lost 6 bases and 6 bases, there was a span of 16 bases. Per the germline V gene, CDR1 is SNHLY and CDR2 is FYNNEI. This CDR3 comprises 14 residues. Exclusion of patients followed from uncontrolled infection, other autoimmune disease, pregnancy or lactation. Concerning this clonotype itself: Its antigen is undetermined.

Sample: blood. The rearrangement joins TRBV2 to TRBJ2-3; D gene ambiguous. The TCR comes from a man aged 50-60 years with Graves' hyperthyroidism. The CDR3 sequence: CASSLTRVSDTQYF. DNA for the CDR3: TGTGCCAGCAGCCTAACGCGCGTCTCGGATACGCAGTATTTT. The whole variable domain, filled in from reference TRBV2 and TRBJ2-3, reads EPEVTQTPSHQVTQMGQEVILRCVPISNHLYFYWYRQILGQKVEFLVSFYNNEISEKSEIFDDQFSVERPDGSNFTLKIRSTKLEDSAMYFCASSLTRVSDTQYFGPGTRLTVL.